The 11 T cell receptor beta chains below come from one sample, sequenced in a study of tumor-infiltrating lymphocytes in localized non-small cell lung cancer. Profiling relied on immunoSEQ multiplex PCR, and the TCRdb table lists in-frame clones only, not all of them. The table lists more than 8,500 clones, about 77% of them singletons. Sequenced material: uninvolved lung tissue not adjacent to the tumor. The receptor source for this set is a human donor with non-small cell lung cancer.

This rearrangement joins TRBV6-1 to TRBJ2-4; D gene unclear. Trimming cost V 3 bases and J 6 bases, with 9 bases left between them. The CDR3 contains 13 residues. The germline V gene has CDR1 MNHNS and CDR2 SASEGT. CDR3 DNA: TGTGCCAGCAGTGACAGAAAAACAAACATTCAGTACTTC. Translated, it gives CASSDRKTNIQYF.

The gene calls are TRBV5-5 and TRBJ2-4; TRBD1 aligns across 8 bases. Germline assignment: CDR1 SGHKS and CDR2 YYEKEE (reference sequence). This CDR3 spans 16 amino acids. V shed 0 bases and J 3 bases; nucleotides not matched to a gene: 5. CDR3 residues: CASSLADRASKNIQYF. CDR3 coding DNA: TGTGCCAGCAGCTTGGCGGACAGGGCGAGCAAAAACATTCAGTACTTC.

This clone is a singleton in its sample. The chain carries TRBV5-6 and TRBJ1-4; 10 positions match TRBD1. Germline assignment: CDR1 SGHDT and CDR2 YYEEEE. CDR3 length: 14 residues. The V segment lost 5 bases and the J segment 8 bases; nucleotides outside the gene matches: 6. CDR3: CASRWTGGTEKLFF. CDR3 nucleotides: TGTGCCAGCAGATGGACAGGGGGAACAGAAAAACTGTTTTTT.

In this sample, this clone turned up a few times. The chain couples TRBV29-1 to TRBJ1-4, with 10 bases aligning to TRBD1. The CDR3 loop spans 14 amino acids. The V gene's germline CDR1 is SQVTM and CDR2 ANQGSEA. Unmatched junction bases numbered 8, after V lost 6 bases and J lost 7 bases. DNA of the CDR3: TGCAGCGTGCGCCGGGACAGGGGTGGTGAAAAACTGTTTTTT. Its translation is CSVRRDRGGEKLFF.

The chain has TRBV6-5 and TRBJ1-2; no definite D call. The germline V gene encodes CDR1 MNHEY and CDR2 SVGAGI. The CDR3 loop spans 16 amino acids. V lost 0 bases to trimming and J lost 1 base, with 12 bases between them. The CDR3 sequence: CASSYSTSSDNYGYTF. The CDR3 nucleotides read TGTGCCAGCAGTTACTCGACCTCTAGTGATAACTATGGCTACACCTTC.

This clone was counted between two and nine times. The chain carries TRBV6-1 and TRBJ2-1, with TRBD2 as a possible D gene (6 bases). This CDR3 has 15 residues. The V end lost 4 bases, the J end lost 2 bases, and 12 bases lay between the germline ends. The germline CDR1 and CDR2 sequences are MNHNS and SASEGT. DNA for the CDR3: TGTGCCAGCAGTGCGACTAGTGCAACCTACAATGAGCAGTTCTTC. Amino acids: CASSATSATYNEQFF.

The chain carries TRBV9 and TRBJ2-6; the match to TRBD1 covers 9 bases. V lost 4 bases and J lost 9; bases outside the gene matches: 8. This CDR3 comprises 15 residues. The germline V gene encodes CDR1 SGDLS and CDR2 YYNGEE. The CDR3 loop reads CASSSDRGWVNVLTF. The CDR3 DNA follows: TGTGCCAGCAGCTCCGACAGGGGGTGGGTCAACGTCCTGACTTTC.

The chain couples TRBV9 to TRBJ2-3, with 11 positions matching TRBD2. CDR1 SGDLS and CDR2 YYNGEE come from the germline V gene. This CDR3 has 17 amino acids. The V gene end was trimmed by 3 bases and the J gene end by 5 bases; junction bases not matched to a gene: 11. The CDR3 loop reads CASSEPSSGGTGDTQYF. CDR3 in DNA: TGTGCCAGCAGCGAACCTTCTAGCGGGGGGACTGGAGATACGCAGTATTTT. Full variable domain (missing parts from reference TRBV9 and TRBJ2-3): DSGVTQTPKHLITATGQRVTLRCSPRSGDLSVYWYQQSLDQGLQFLIQYYNGEERAKGNILERFSAQQFPDLHSELNLSSLELGDSALYFCASSEPSSGGTGDTQYFGPGTRLTVL.

The J gene is TRBJ2-2, the V gene TRBV7-2; the match to TRBD1 covers 7 bases. This CDR3 has 15 amino acids. Looked up from germline, CDR1 is SGHTA and CDR2 is FQGNSA. J was trimmed by 3 bases and V by 3 bases; bases with no gene match: 4. The CDR3 is CASSLGQWDTGELFF. CDR3 DNA sequence: TGTGCCAGCAGCTTGGGACAGTGGGACACCGGGGAGCTGTTTTTT.

V gene TRBV2 combines with J gene TRBJ2-5; D may match TRBD1 or TRBD2 (5 bases each). Matching the DNA end better, TRBJ2-7 makes the J call doubtful. The CDR3 extends over 15 amino acids. Looked up from germline, CDR1 is SNHLY and CDR2 is FYNNEI. The CDR3: CASTLGDAGGYEQYF. The CDR3 coding sequence is TGTGCCAGCACTCTCGGGGACGCCGGTGGCTACGAGCAGTACTTC.

The chain carries TRBV6-4 and TRBJ2-2; D may be TRBD2 (6 bases). In germline, CDR1 is MRHNA, CDR2 SNTAGT. The V end was cut by 2 bases, the J end by 4 bases, with 8 bases between. The CDR3 loop spans 14 amino acids. This CDR3 reads CASSDRGGTGELFF. CDR3 bases: TGTGCCAGCAGTGACAGGGGAGGCACCGGGGAGCTGTTTTTT.